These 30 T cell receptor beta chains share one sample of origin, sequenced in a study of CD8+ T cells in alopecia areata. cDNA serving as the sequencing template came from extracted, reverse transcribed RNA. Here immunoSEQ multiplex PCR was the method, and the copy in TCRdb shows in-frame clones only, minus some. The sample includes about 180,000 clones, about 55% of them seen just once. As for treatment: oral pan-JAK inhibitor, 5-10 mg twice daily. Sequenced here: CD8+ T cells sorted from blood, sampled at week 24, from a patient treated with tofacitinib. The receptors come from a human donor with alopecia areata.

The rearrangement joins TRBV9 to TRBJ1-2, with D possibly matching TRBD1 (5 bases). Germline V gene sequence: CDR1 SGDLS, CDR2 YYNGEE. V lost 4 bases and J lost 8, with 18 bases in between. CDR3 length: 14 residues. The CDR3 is CASSPQRQSLGYTF. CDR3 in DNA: TGTGCCAGCAGCCCCCAGAGACAGTCTTTAGGCTACACCTTC.

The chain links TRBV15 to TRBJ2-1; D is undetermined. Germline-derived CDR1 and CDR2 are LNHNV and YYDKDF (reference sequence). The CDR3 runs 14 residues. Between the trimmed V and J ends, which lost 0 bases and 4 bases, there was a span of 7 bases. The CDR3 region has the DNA TGTGCCACCAGCAGAGAAAGAGGATACAATGAGCAGTTCTTC. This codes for CATSRERGYNEQFF.

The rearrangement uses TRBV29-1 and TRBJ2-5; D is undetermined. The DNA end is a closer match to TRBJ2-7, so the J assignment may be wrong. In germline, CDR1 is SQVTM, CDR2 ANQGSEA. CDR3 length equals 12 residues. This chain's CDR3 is CSVEGSDYEQYF. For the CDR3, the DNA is TGCAGCGTTGAGGGATCGGACTACGAGCAGTACTTC.

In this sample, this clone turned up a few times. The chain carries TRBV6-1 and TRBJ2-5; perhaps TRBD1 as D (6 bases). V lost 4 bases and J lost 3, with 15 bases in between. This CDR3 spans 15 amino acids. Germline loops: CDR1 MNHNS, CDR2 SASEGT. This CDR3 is CASSGQDSSEETQYF. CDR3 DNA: TGTGCCAGCAGTGGGCAGGACAGTTCCGAAGAGACCCAGTACTTC.

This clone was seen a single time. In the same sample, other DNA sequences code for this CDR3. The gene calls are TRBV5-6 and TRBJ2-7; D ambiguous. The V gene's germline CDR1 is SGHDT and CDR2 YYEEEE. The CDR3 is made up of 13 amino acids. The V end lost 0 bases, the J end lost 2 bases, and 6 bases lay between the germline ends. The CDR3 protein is CASSLGGTYEQYF. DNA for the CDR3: TGTGCCAGCAGCTTGGGGGGAACCTACGAGCAGTACTTC.

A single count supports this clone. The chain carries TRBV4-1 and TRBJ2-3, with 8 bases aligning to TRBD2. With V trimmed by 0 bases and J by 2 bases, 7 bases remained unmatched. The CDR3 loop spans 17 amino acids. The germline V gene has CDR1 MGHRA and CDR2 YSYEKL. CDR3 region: CASSQDLGGGPTDTQYF. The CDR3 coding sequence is TGCGCCAGCAGCCAAGATCTTGGCGGGGGGCCCACAGATACGCAGTATTTT.

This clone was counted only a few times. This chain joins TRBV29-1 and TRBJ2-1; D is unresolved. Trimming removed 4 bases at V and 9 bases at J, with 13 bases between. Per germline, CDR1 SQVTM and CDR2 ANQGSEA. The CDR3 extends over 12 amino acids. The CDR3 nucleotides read TGCAGCGTTGGGTCCCCGGTTGGTGAGCAGTTCTTC. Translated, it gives CSVGSPVGEQFF.

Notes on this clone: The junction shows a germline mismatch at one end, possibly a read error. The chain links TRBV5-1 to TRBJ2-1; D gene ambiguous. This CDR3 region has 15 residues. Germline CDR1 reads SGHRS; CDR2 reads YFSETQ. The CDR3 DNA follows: TGCGCCGGCAGCTTGGCAGAGAGCTCCTACAATGAGCAGTTCTTC. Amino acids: CAGSLAESSYNEQFF.

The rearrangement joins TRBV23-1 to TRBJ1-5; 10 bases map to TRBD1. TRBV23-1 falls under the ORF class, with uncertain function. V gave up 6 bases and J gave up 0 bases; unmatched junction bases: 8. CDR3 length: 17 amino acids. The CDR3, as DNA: TGCGCCAGCAGGACAGGGGGCGCCCGGTATAGCAATCAGCCCCAGCATTTT. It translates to CASRTGGARYSNQPQHF.

CDR3 DNA sequence: TGTGCCATCCTTGTGGCTTGGGGAAAAGAGACCCAGTACTTC. Protein product: CAILVAWGKETQYF. The chain couples TRBV2 to TRBJ2-5; D uncertain. This CDR3 has 14 amino acids. V was clipped by 10 bases and J by 3 bases, with 18 bases between them. Germline CDR1 SNHLY, CDR2 FYNNEI.

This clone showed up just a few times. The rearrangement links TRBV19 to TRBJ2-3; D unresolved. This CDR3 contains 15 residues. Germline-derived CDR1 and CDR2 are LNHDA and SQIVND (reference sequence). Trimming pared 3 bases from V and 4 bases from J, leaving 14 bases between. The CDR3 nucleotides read TGTGCCAGTAGTATCGTCCATAAACCCCCAGATACGCAGTATTTT. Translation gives CASSIVHKPPDTQYF.

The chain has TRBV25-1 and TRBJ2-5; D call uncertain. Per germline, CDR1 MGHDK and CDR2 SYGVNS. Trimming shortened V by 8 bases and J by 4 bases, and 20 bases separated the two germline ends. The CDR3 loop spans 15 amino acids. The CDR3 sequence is CASSNPDNRPETQYF. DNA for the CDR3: TGTGCCAGCTCAAATCCCGATAATCGGCCAGAGACCCAGTACTTC.

CDR3 in amino acids: CATSSGTGTNQPQHF. CDR3 bases: TGTGCCACCAGCTCAGGCACAGGGACAAATCAGCCCCAGCATTTT. V and J are TRBV15 and TRBJ1-5; D may be TRBD1 (6 bases). Germline V gene sequence: CDR1 LNHNV, CDR2 YYDKDF (reference sequence). Deletions cut 5 bases from V and 4 bases from J, with 15 bases between. CDR3 length: 15 residues.

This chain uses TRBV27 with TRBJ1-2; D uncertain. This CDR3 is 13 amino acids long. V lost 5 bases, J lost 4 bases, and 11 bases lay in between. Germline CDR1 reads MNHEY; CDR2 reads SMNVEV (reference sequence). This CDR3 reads CASSASPAYGYTF. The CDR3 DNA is TGTGCCAGCAGTGCATCCCCGGCCTATGGCTACACCTTC.

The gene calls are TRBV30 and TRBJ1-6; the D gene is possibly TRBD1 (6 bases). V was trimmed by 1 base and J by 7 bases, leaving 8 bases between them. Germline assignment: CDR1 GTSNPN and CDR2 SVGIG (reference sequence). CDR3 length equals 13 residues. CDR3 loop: CAWSDTGNSPLHF. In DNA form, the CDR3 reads TGTGCCTGGAGTGACACAGGGAATTCACCCCTCCACTTT.

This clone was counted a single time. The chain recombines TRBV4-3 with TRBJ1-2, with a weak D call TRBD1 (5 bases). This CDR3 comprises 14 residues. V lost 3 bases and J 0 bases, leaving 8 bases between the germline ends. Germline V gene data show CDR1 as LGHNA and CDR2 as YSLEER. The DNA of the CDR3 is TGCGCCAGCAGCCAGGACAAAACTAACTATGGCTACACCTTC. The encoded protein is CASSQDKTNYGYTF.

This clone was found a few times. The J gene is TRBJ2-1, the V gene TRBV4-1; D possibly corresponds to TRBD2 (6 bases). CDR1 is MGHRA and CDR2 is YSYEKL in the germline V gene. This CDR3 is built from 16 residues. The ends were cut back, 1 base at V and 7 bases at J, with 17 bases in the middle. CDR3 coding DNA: TGCGCCAGCAGCCAAGCTCTGGGGGGAATAACGAATGAGCAGTTCTTC. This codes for CASSQALGGITNEQFF.

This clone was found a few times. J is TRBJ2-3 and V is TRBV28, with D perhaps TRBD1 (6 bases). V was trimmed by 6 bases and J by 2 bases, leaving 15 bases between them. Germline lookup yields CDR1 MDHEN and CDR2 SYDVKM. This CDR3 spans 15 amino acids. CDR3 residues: CASRIQGRVTDTQYF. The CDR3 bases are TGTGCCAGCAGGATACAGGGACGGGTCACAGATACGCAGTATTTT.

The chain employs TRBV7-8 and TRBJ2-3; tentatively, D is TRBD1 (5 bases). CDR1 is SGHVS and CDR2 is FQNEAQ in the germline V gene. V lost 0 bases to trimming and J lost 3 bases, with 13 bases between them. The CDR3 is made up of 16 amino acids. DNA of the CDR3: TGTGCCAGCAGCTTAGCATACGCAGGGAATACAGATACGCAGTATTTT. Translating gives CASSLAYAGNTDTQYF.

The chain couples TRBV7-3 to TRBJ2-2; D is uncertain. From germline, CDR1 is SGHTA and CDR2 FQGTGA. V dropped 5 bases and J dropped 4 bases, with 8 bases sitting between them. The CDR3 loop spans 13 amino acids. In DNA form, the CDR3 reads TGTGCCAGCAGCGCGATAGGCACCGGGGAGCTGTTTTTT. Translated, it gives CASSAIGTGELFF. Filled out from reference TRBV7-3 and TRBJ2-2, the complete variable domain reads GAGVSQTPSNKVTEKGKYVELRCDPISGHTALYWYRQSLGQGPEFLIYFQGTGAADDSGLPNDRFFAVRPEGSVSTLKIQRTERGDSAVYLCASSAIGTGELFFGEGSRLTVL.

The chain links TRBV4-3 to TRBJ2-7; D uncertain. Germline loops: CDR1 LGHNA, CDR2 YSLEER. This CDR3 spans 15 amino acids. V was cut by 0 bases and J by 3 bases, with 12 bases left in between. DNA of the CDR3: TGCGCCAGCAGCCAAGATCATACAGATCTCTACGAGCAGTACTTC. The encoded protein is CASSQDHTDLYEQYF.

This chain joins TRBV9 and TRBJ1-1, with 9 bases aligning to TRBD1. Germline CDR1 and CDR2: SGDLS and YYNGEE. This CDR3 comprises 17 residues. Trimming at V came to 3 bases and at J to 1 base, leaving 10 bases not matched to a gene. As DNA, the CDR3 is TGTGCCAGCAGCGCTACCAACACAGGGGGCAGGAACACTGAAGCTTTCTTT. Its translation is CASSATNTGGRNTEAFF.

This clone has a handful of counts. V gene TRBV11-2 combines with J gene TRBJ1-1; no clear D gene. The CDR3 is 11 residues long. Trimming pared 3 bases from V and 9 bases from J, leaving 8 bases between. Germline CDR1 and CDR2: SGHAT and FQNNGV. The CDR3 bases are TGTGCCAGCAGCTTCAACATTCAAGCTTTCTTT. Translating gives CASSFNIQAFF.

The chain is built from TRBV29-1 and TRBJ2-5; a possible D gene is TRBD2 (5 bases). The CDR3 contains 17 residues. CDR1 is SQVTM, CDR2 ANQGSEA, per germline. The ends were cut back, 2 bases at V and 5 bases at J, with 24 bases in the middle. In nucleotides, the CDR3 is TGCAGCGTTGAATTTTCTCCCGGGGAAGAGAAAAGGGAGACCCAGTACTTC. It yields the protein CSVEFSPGEEKRETQYF. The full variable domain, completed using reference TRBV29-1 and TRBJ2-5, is SAVISQKPSRDICQRGTSLTIQCQVDSQVTMMFWYRQQPGQSLTLIATANQGSEATYESGFVIDKFPISRPNLTFSTLTVSNMSPEDSSIYLCSVEFSPGEEKRETQYFGPGTRLLVL.

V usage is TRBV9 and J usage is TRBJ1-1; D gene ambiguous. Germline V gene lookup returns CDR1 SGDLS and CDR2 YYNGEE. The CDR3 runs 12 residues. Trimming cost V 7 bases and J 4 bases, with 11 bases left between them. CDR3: CASGPNPTEAFF. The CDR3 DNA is TGTGCCAGCGGACCGAATCCCACTGAAGCTTTCTTT.

The CDR3 region has the DNA TGTGCCAGCAGCCCAGGGACAGGGATCAGCGAGCAGTACTTC. Its protein product is CASSPGTGISEQYF. The chain joins TRBV5-6 to TRBJ2-7; 9 nucleotides match TRBD1. The V gene end was trimmed by 4 bases and the J gene end by 6 bases; junction bases not matched to a gene: 8. CDR3 size: 14 residues. Germline assignment: CDR1 SGHDT and CDR2 YYEEEE.

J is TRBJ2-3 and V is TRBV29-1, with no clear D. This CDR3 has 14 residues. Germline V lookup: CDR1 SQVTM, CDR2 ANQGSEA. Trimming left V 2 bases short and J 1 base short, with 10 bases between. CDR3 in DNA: TGCAGCGTTGAACCGCGGCCGGGCACAGATACGCAGTATTTT. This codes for CSVEPRPGTDTQYF.

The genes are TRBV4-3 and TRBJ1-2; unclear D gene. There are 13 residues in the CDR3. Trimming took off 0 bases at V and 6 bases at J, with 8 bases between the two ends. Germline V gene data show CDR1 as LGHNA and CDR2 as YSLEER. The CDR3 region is CASSQDSGNGYTF. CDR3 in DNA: TGCGCCAGCAGCCAAGATTCTGGTAATGGCTACACCTTC.

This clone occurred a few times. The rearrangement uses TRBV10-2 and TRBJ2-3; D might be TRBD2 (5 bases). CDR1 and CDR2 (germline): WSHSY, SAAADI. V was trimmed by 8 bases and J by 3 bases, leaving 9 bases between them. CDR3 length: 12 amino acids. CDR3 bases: TGCGCCAGCGCGGAGGATACAGATACGCAGTATTTT. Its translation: CASAEDTDTQYF.

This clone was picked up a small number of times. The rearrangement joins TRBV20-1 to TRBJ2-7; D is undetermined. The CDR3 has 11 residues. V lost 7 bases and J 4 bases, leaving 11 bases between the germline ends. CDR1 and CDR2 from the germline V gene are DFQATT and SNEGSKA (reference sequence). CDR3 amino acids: CSVPAGYEQYF. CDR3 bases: TGCAGTGTTCCCGCCGGGTACGAGCAGTACTTC.